These 28 T cell receptor beta chains share one sample of origin, sequenced in a study of T-cell memory formation after mild COVID-19. TCRdb passed the 5' RACE reads through MiXCR, listing each CDR3 protein once. The data show almost 550,000 distinct CDR3 sequences, with around 21% seen just once and approximately 12% held by the top ten. Sequencing was carried out using PBMCs or a T cell subset sorted from them (not recorded which). The receptors were gathered from an adult woman who had mild COVID-19 (a few samples of this study predate the infection). Cell type and time point are not known.

This sequence joins TRBV6-6 and TRBJ1-1, with 10 nucleotides matching TRBD1. There are 14 residues in the CDR3. J gave up 6 bases and V 0 bases, and 1 base lay outside the gene matches. CDR1 and CDR2 from the germline V gene are MNHNY and SVGAGI (reference sequence). The CDR3 reads CASSYSTGGSEAFF. The CDR3 coding sequence is TGTGCCAGCAGTTACTCGACAGGGGGCTCTGAAGCTTTCTTT.

The chain recombines TRBV30 with TRBJ1-5, with D possibly being TRBD1 (6 bases). This CDR3 spans 13 amino acids. Germline CDR1 reads GTSNPN; CDR2 reads SVGIG (reference sequence). V shed 1 base and J shed 4 bases, with 8 bases lying between them. The CDR3: CAWSEGGNQPQHF. CDR3 nucleotide sequence: TGTGCCTGGAGTGAGGGGGGTAATCAGCCCCAGCATTTT.

This clonotype has only a few counts. This chain joins TRBV29-1 and TRBJ2-7, with 13 bases fitting TRBD2. The V segment lost 4 bases and the J segment 2 bases; nucleotides outside the gene matches: 2. The CDR3 extends over 14 amino acids. Germline CDR1 reads SQVTM; CDR2 reads ANQGSEA. CDR3 region: CSVVGTSGTYEQYF. CDR3 in DNA: TGCAGCGTTGTGGGGACTAGCGGGACCTACGAGCAGTACTTC.

In this sample, this clonotype turned up a few times. J is TRBJ1-4 and V is TRBV12-3 or TRBV12-4; the D is unclear. The CDR3 extends over 12 amino acids. Trimming pared 5 bases from V and 5 bases from J, leaving 6 bases between. The CDR3 DNA reads TGTGCCAGCAGTCCGAGAAATGAAAAACTGTTTTTT. Translating it yields CASSPRNEKLFF.

This clonotype has a handful of counts. This chain uses TRBV20-1 with TRBJ2-7; 12 bases match TRBD2. V shed 6 bases, J shed 1 base, and the junction held 10 bases outside the gene matches. Germline CDR1 and CDR2: DFQATT and SNEGSKA (reference sequence). There are 16 residues in the CDR3. CDR3 nucleotide sequence: TGCAGTGCACCCACTCCGGGACTAGCGGGTTCCTACGAGCAGTACTTC. The encoded protein is CSAPTPGLAGSYEQYF.

V is TRBV7-3 and J is TRBJ2-2, with TRBD2 as a possible D gene (5 bases). The germline V gene has CDR1 SGHTA and CDR2 FQGTGA. The germline V and J ends were trimmed by 4 bases and 5 bases, with 23 bases remaining between them. The CDR3 is 18 amino acids. The CDR3 sequence: CASSSLPAAGAKTGELFF. CDR3 in DNA: TGTGCCAGCAGCTCCCTTCCGGCCGCGGGCGCAAAGACCGGGGAGCTGTTTTTT.

This clonotype was detected a few times. The rearrangement uses TRBV24-1 and TRBJ2-3; a possible D gene is TRBD2 (6 bases). CDR1 and CDR2 from the germline V gene are KGHDR and SFDVKD. V lost 4 bases, J lost 6 bases, and 19 bases lay in between. This CDR3 is built from 16 residues. CDR3 DNA sequence: TGTGCCACCAGTGACCCAGCGGGCGTTACCCGGGATACGCAGTATTTT. Translating gives CATSDPAGVTRDTQYF.

In this sample, this clonotype turned up a few times. This sequence joins TRBV12-3 or TRBV12-4 and TRBJ1-2; perhaps TRBD1 as D (5 bases). The ends were cut back, 4 bases at V and 8 bases at J, with 20 bases in the middle. This CDR3 is built from 15 residues. CDR3 DNA sequence: TGTGCCAGCAGTTCATCCGGGACCCAACCGCGCGGCTACACCTTC. Protein sequence: CASSSSGTQPRGYTF.

CDR3: CASSQVVRGNQPQHF. CDR3 coding DNA: TGTGCCAGCAGCCAAGTTGTAAGGGGTAATCAGCCCCAGCATTTT. This rearrangement joins TRBV3-2 to TRBJ1-5; no DNA check was done on the table's D call, TRBD1. TRBV3-2 is shown as a pseudogene. The length of the CDR3 is 15 residues.

This clonotype was detected a few times. The chain carries TRBV7-3 and TRBJ2-3, with TRBD2 matching 10 bases. The CDR3 length is 16 residues. The V and J ends lost 5 bases and 2 bases, in that order; junction bases with no gene match: 7. The germline V gene has CDR1 SGHTA and CDR2 FQGTGA. The CDR3 DNA is TGTGCCAGCAGCCCCCTAGCGGGGGCCTCCACAGATACGCAGTATTTT. It yields the protein CASSPLAGASTDTQYF. Filled out from reference TRBV7-3 and TRBJ2-3, the complete variable domain reads GAGVSQTPSNKVTEKGKYVELRCDPISGHTALYWYRQSLGQGPEFLIYFQGTGAADDSGLPNDRFFAVRPEGSVSTLKIQRTERGDSAVYLCASSPLAGASTDTQYFGPGTRLTVL.

The gene calls are TRBV20-1 and TRBJ2-2; the D gene is possibly TRBD1 (6 bases). The CDR3 contains 15 residues. Trimming took off 3 bases at V and 5 bases at J, with 16 bases between the two ends. The germline gives CDR1 DFQATT, CDR2 SNEGSKA (reference sequence). The DNA for the CDR3 is TGCAGTGCTAGTAGGGACACCCCTTCTACCGGGGAGCTGTTTTTT. Translating it yields CSASRDTPSTGELFF.

This clonotype showed up just a few times. The chain employs TRBV7-9 and TRBJ2-1, with D unresolved. CDR1 is SEHNR and CDR2 is FQNEAQ in the germline V gene (reference sequence). This CDR3 comprises 16 residues. V was pared by 7 bases and J by 1 base, with 17 bases between. CDR3 sequence: CASTPSSGSSYNEQFF. The CDR3 region has the DNA TGTGCCAGCACCCCTTCCTCCGGATCTTCCTACAATGAGCAGTTCTTC. The whole variable domain, filled in from reference TRBV7-9 and TRBJ2-1, reads DTGVSQNPRHKITKRGQNVTFRCDPISEHNRLYWYRQTLGQGPEFLTYFQNEAQLEKSRLLSDRFSAERPKGSFSTLEIQRTEQGDSAMYLCASTPSSGSSYNEQFFGPGTRLTVL.

The chain joins TRBV24-1 to TRBJ2-5; 7 bases are a match to TRBD1. Germline V gene data show CDR1 as KGHDR and CDR2 as SFDVKD. The length of the CDR3 is 16 residues. The V and J ends lost 3 bases and 2 bases, in that order; junction bases with no gene match: 8. In DNA form, the CDR3 reads TGTGCCACCAGTGATAGGTTTGGGACAGATCAAGAGACCCAGTACTTC. It specifies CATSDRFGTDQETQYF.

This clonotype showed up just a few times. The chain employs TRBV27 and TRBJ1-2; 10 nucleotides line up with TRBD1. Germline V gene data show CDR1 as MNHEY and CDR2 as SMNVEV (reference sequence). V dropped 7 bases and J dropped 3; count of bases not matched to a gene: 17. This CDR3 region has 18 residues. DNA of the CDR3: TGTGCCAGCACCCCCCTCGGGACAGGGGCCACACCTTACTATGGCTACACCTTC. Translation gives CASTPLGTGATPYYGYTF.

This clonotype has ten or more counts. This chain connects TRBV3-1 to TRBJ2-7, with D possibly TRBD1 on 6 matching bases. Germline V gives CDR1 LGHDT, CDR2 YNNKEL (reference sequence). V was pared by 4 bases and J by 6 bases, with 10 bases between. The length of the CDR3 is 12 residues. DNA for the CDR3: TGTGCCAGCAGCCGAGGGGGAGTCGAGCAGTACTTC. Residues: CASSRGGVEQYF.

This clonotype was seen a handful of times. This sequence joins TRBV5-1 and TRBJ2-1; possibly TRBD1 or TRBD2 for D (5 bases each). Germline CDR1 and CDR2: SGHRS and YFSETQ. The CDR3 has 17 residues. V lost 3 bases to trimming and J lost 1 base, with 17 bases between them. CDR3 in amino acids: CASSSGGDLGSYNEQFF. The CDR3 DNA reads TGCGCCAGCAGCTCCGGTGGGGACCTCGGGTCCTACAATGAGCAGTTCTTC.

The chain employs TRBV6-2 or TRBV6-3 and TRBJ2-1; D not certain. V lost 7 bases to trimming and J lost 5 bases, with 18 bases between them. CDR3 length equals 15 residues. Germline-derived CDR1 and CDR2 are MNHEY and SVGEGT. CDR3: CASNPLAKANNEQFF. The CDR3 DNA is TGTGCCAGCAACCCGCTCGCCAAGGCGAACAATGAGCAGTTCTTC.

The genes are TRBV4-1 and TRBJ2-4; 7 bases are shared with TRBD1. The CDR3 has 15 residues. CDR1 MGHRA and CDR2 YSYEKL come from the germline V gene. The V and J ends lost 1 base and 7 bases, in that order; junction bases with no gene match: 7. The CDR3 reads CASSQGTGTPNIQYF. DNA for the CDR3: TGCGCCAGCAGCCAAGGGACAGGAACGCCTAACATTCAGTACTTC.

This clonotype has just a few counts. This chain joins TRBV24-1 and TRBJ2-1, with D possibly being TRBD1 (6 bases). Looked up from germline, CDR1 is KGHDR and CDR2 is SFDVKD. V shed 9 bases and J shed 4 bases, with 12 bases lying between them. The CDR3 has 13 amino acids. The CDR3 loop reads CATARTVYNEQFF. The DNA for the CDR3 is TGTGCCACCGCACGGACAGTTTACAATGAGCAGTTCTTC.

This clonotype has a handful of counts. This chain links TRBV5-1 with TRBJ2-7; 11 nucleotides line up with TRBD1. CDR1 SGHRS and CDR2 YFSETQ come from the germline V gene. Unmatched junction bases numbered 8, after V lost 4 bases and J lost 2 bases. The CDR3 runs 16 residues. This CDR3 is CASSPSPGQGAYEQYF. The CDR3 DNA reads as TGCGCCAGCAGCCCATCCCCGGGACAGGGGGCCTACGAGCAGTACTTC.

The rearrangement joins TRBV6-2 or TRBV6-3 to TRBJ2-3; the D is unclear. The CDR3 has 14 amino acids. The germline V and J ends were trimmed by 0 bases and 0 bases, with 4 bases remaining between them. Per the germline V gene, CDR1 is MNHEY and CDR2 is SVGEGT. The CDR3 DNA is TGTGCCAGCAGTTACTCGGATAGCACAGATACGCAGTATTTT. Its protein product is CASSYSDSTDTQYF.

This clonotype was seen a handful of times. The genes are TRBV12-3 or TRBV12-4 and TRBJ2-5; 10 bases are shared with TRBD1. The V gene end was trimmed by 5 bases and the J gene end by 5 bases; junction bases not matched to a gene: 5. The CDR3 extends over 14 amino acids. The CDR3 DNA is TGTGCCAGCAGTATTGGACAGGGGGTTGAGACCCAGTACTTC. This encodes CASSIGQGVETQYF.

This chain links TRBV2 with TRBJ1-1; D might be TRBD1 (5 bases). The CDR3 has 15 amino acids. With 6 bases removed from V and 4 bases from J, the gap between germline ends came to 18 bases. Germline CDR1 reads SNHLY; CDR2 reads FYNNEI. Here the CDR3 reads CASRIDGGGSTEAFF. The CDR3 nucleotides read TGTGCCAGCAGGATAGACGGTGGGGGGAGCACTGAAGCTTTCTTT.

There are a few counts of this clonotype. The V call is TRBV5-5, the J call TRBJ1-2; 10 bases align to TRBD1. The V segment lost 0 bases and the J segment 2 bases; nucleotides outside the gene matches: 4. The CDR3 is 16 amino acids. CDR1 and CDR2 (germline): SGHKS, YYEKEE (reference sequence). The CDR3 loop reads CASSLAGGQGNYGYTF. The DNA of the CDR3 is TGTGCCAGCAGCTTGGCCGGGGGACAGGGGAACTATGGCTACACCTTC.

This chain joins TRBV19 and TRBJ1-2, with D tentatively TRBD1 (5 bases). The CDR3 totals 14 residues. The V end was cut by 1 base, the J end by 2 bases, with 8 bases between. Looked up from germline, CDR1 is LNHDA and CDR2 is SQIVND (reference sequence). This chain's CDR3 is CASSIGSGNYGYTF. The CDR3 DNA reads as TGTGCCAGTAGTATAGGATCAGGGAACTATGGCTACACCTTC.

The chain links TRBV11-2 to TRBJ2-2, with 10 bases lining up with TRBD2. V lost 6 bases, J lost 1 base, and 5 bases stayed unmatched. The V gene's germline CDR1 is SGHAT and CDR2 FQNNGV. The length of the CDR3 is 16 residues. The CDR3 region has the DNA TGTGCCAGCAGACCGTTAGCGGGAGGGAACACCGGGGAGCTGTTTTTT. This encodes CASRPLAGGNTGELFF.

A few counts support this clonotype. The chain recombines TRBV10-3 with TRBJ2-3; D is unclear. The CDR3 extends over 14 amino acids. The germline V gene has CDR1 ENHRY and CDR2 SYGVKD. V gave up 8 bases and J gave up 0 bases, with 12 bases separating them. CDR3 nucleotide sequence: TGTGCCATCTTTAACCGAGAGAGCACAGATACGCAGTATTTT. It is translated as CAIFNRESTDTQYF.

The J gene is TRBJ2-5, the V gene TRBV20-1; D unresolved. Trimming shortened V by 4 bases and J by 4 bases, and 10 bases separated the two germline ends. Germline V gene lookup returns CDR1 DFQATT and CDR2 SNEGSKA (reference sequence). The CDR3 is made up of 12 amino acids. The chain's CDR3 is CSAKEGRETQYF. The DNA of the CDR3 is TGCAGTGCTAAAGAAGGCCGAGAGACCCAGTACTTC.